Below are 19 T cell receptor beta chains sequenced from a single sample in a study of vaccination effects on CD4 cells after COVID-19. TCRdb keeps only in-frame clones here, not all; method: immunoSEQ multiplex PCR. The sample lists about 45,000 clones; about three quarters were seen once. Their target antigens are unknown. Pools of viral peptides were used by the ViraFEST assay to expand antigen-specific CD4+ T cells ahead of sequencing. With 9 to 11 days of culture completed, CD4+ T cells were isolated. Infection dated between March and December 2020, before the Alpha, Beta and Delta variants reached the United States. This material consisted of CD4+ T cells from PBMCs cultured with a peptide pool, taken before COVID-19 vaccination. Every receptor here comes from a human donor who had a prior SARS-CoV-2 infection.

The chain joins TRBV9 to TRBJ2-3; 10 bases line up with TRBD2. CDR1 SGDLS and CDR2 YYNGEE come from the germline V gene. This CDR3 spans 17 amino acids. V shed 2 bases, J shed 6 bases, and the junction held 12 bases outside the gene matches. In DNA, the CDR3 is TGTGCCAGCAGCGTCCTTGGGAGCGGGGGGGCCGGGGATACGCAGTATTTT. Translating gives CASSVLGSGGAGDTQYF.

The rearrangement links TRBV7-3 to TRBJ2-2; D is possibly TRBD1 or TRBD2 (5 bases each). Per germline, CDR1 SGHTA and CDR2 FQGTGA. The ends were cut back, 2 bases at V and 5 bases at J, with 6 bases in the middle. The CDR3 runs to 13 residues. This chain's CDR3 is CASSLGGTGELFF. DNA for the CDR3: TGTGCCAGCAGCTTAGGGGGAACCGGGGAGCTGTTTTTT.

The J gene is TRBJ2-1, the V gene TRBV7-3, with TRBD2 identical over 12 bases. The germline V gene has CDR1 SGHTA and CDR2 FQGTGA. The CDR3 consists of 16 residues. With 5 bases clipped from V and 4 bases from J, the junction kept 6 bases outside the gene matches. The CDR3 DNA follows: TGTGCCAGCAGCCTAAGGACTAGCGGGGTGTACAATGAGCAGTTCTTC. This gives the protein CASSLRTSGVYNEQFF.

The CDR3 DNA is TGTGCCAGCAGCTTCCGGGACAGGGGGGATGGCTACACCTTC. Protein sequence: CASSFRDRGDGYTF. The J gene is TRBJ1-2, the V gene TRBV7-2; 11 nucleotides agree with TRBD1. With V trimmed by 3 bases and J by 6 bases, 3 bases remained unmatched. The CDR3 runs 14 residues. Looked up from germline, CDR1 is SGHTA and CDR2 is FQGNSA.

The CDR3, as DNA: TGTGCCAGCAGCCGTGGCACAGGGAGCGGCGAGACCCAGTACTTC. This sequence encodes CASSRGTGSGETQYF. The chain combines TRBV7-9 with TRBJ2-5; D is perhaps TRBD1 (6 bases). The CDR3 loop spans 15 amino acids. V was clipped by 5 bases and J by 5 bases, with 18 bases between them. CDR1 is SEHNR and CDR2 is FQNEAQ in the germline V gene (reference sequence).

This chain joins TRBV4-1 and TRBJ2-1, with D unclear. CDR3 length: 13 amino acids. Germline V CDR1 and CDR2: MGHRA, YSYEKL. Trimming stripped 3 bases from V and 3 bases from J, with 6 bases between. The CDR3 DNA sequence: TGCGCCAGCAGCCAGGTTAACTACAATGAGCAGTTCTTC. Protein product: CASSQVNYNEQFF.

The table lists this clone with a count of one. The chain has TRBV7-3 and TRBJ2-5; D is ambiguous. V lost 2 bases to trimming and J lost 4 bases, with 11 bases between them. The CDR3 is 14 amino acids. Germline V lookup: CDR1 SGHTA, CDR2 FQGTGA. This chain's CDR3 is CASSLLGMGETQYF. CDR3 bases: TGTGCCAGCAGCTTACTAGGGATGGGAGAGACCCAGTACTTC.

The CDR3 DNA follows: TGTGCCAGCAGTTACAGGGGACTACCGGGGAATGAGCAGTTCTTC. Its translation is CASSYRGLPGNEQFF. The rearrangement joins TRBV6-5 to TRBJ2-1, with 7 bases fitting TRBD2. The length of the CDR3 is 15 residues. Germline assignment: CDR1 MNHEY and CDR2 SVGAGI. V was pared by 2 bases and J by 7 bases, with 8 bases of the junction left unmatched.

This clone has more than one count but fewer than ten. The chain recombines TRBV18 with TRBJ1-6; D uncertain. From germline, CDR1 is KGHSH and CDR2 LQKENI. The length of the CDR3 is 15 residues. V dropped 3 bases and J dropped 8 bases, with 14 bases sitting between them. The chain's CDR3 is CASSPGSPMHSPLHF. The DNA of the CDR3 is TGTGCCAGCTCACCGGGCAGTCCAATGCATTCACCCCTCCACTTT.

The chain is built from TRBV6-5 and TRBJ1-6; no firm D call. This CDR3 comprises 14 residues. Germline lookup yields CDR1 MNHEY and CDR2 SVGAGI. Trimming took off 2 bases at V and 7 bases at J, with 9 bases between the two ends. For the CDR3, the DNA is TGTGCCAGCAGTTACCAGGCACCCAATTCACCCCTCCACTTT. The encoded protein is CASSYQAPNSPLHF.

The chain combines TRBV2 with TRBJ2-2; the D is unclear. V dropped 3 bases and J dropped 5 bases, with 7 bases sitting between them. Germline CDR1 reads SNHLY; CDR2 reads FYNNEI. This CDR3 has 13 residues. CDR3 DNA: TGTGCCAGCAGTGAGACCAGTACCGGGGAGCTGTTTTTT. This encodes CASSETSTGELFF. The full variable domain, completed using reference TRBV2 and TRBJ2-2, is EPEVTQTPSHQVTQMGQEVILRCVPISNHLYFYWYRQILGQKVEFLVSFYNNEISEKSEIFDDQFSVERPDGSNFTLKIRSTKLEDSAMYFCASSETSTGELFFGEGSRLTVL.

The table lists this clone with a count of one. The V gene is TRBV20-1, the J gene TRBJ1-2; tentatively, D is TRBD1 (6 bases). Germline-derived CDR1 and CDR2 are DFQATT and SNEGSKA (reference sequence). Trimming stripped 3 bases from V and 7 bases from J, with 15 bases between. This CDR3 comprises 13 residues. The CDR3 loop is CSASLGGGSGYTF. The CDR3 DNA reads TGCAGTGCTAGTCTAGGGGGTGGGTCTGGCTACACCTTC.

The chain has TRBV14 and TRBJ2-7; D is possibly TRBD1 (6 bases). Germline CDR1 is SGHDN and CDR2 is FVKESK. This CDR3 is built from 15 residues. The V end lost 5 bases, the J end lost 2 bases, and 16 bases lay between the germline ends. The CDR3 bases are TGTGCCAGCAGCTCTTCCTCAGGGGCCGCCTACGAGCAGTACTTC. Translation: CASSSSSGAAYEQYF. Using reference TRBV14 and TRBJ2-7 for the parts outside the CDR3, the full variable domain is EAGVTQFPSHSVIEKGQTVTLRCDPISGHDNLYWYRRVMGKEIKFLLHFVKESKQDESGMPNNRFLAERTGGTYSTLKVQPAELEDSGVYFCASSSSSGAAYEQYFGPGTRLTVT.

The J gene is TRBJ1-5, the V gene TRBV15, with D possibly being TRBD1 (5 bases). V gave up 4 bases and J gave up 6 bases, with 19 bases separating them. The germline V gene encodes CDR1 LNHNV and CDR2 YYDKDF (reference sequence). The length of the CDR3 is 16 residues. CDR3 sequence reads: CATSKTPGESAQPQHF. The CDR3 region has the DNA TGTGCCACCAGCAAAACACCGGGGGAATCCGCTCAGCCCCAGCATTTT.

J is TRBJ2-1 and V is TRBV27, with TRBD2 identical over 15 bases. J gave up 16 bases and V 5 bases, and 6 bases lay outside the gene matches. The germline gives CDR1 MNHEY, CDR2 SMNVEV (reference sequence). CDR3 length: 13 residues. CDR3 sequence: CASSAGLAGGEFF. The CDR3 nucleotides are TGTGCCAGCAGTGCGGGACTAGCGGGAGGCGAATTCTTC.

The J gene is TRBJ2-5, the V gene TRBV29-1; TRBD1 matches at 7 bases. Unmatched junction bases numbered 11, after V lost 6 bases and J lost 7 bases. This CDR3 contains 13 residues. Germline assignment: CDR1 SQVTM and CDR2 ANQGSEA. DNA of the CDR3: TGCAGCGTCGCCGGGACAGCTAGTGGGACCCAGTACTTC. The encoded protein is CSVAGTASGTQYF.

The sample holds a few counts of this clone. The J gene is TRBJ1-1, the V gene TRBV4-2; D possibly corresponds to TRBD1 (6 bases). The V gene lost 5 bases and the J gene lost 0 bases, with 7 bases spanning the gap. Per the germline V gene, CDR1 is LGHNA and CDR2 is YNFKEQ. This CDR3 has 13 amino acids. The CDR3 sequence is CASSTGMNTEAFF. DNA for the CDR3: TGTGCCAGCAGCACAGGGATGAACACTGAAGCTTTCTTT.

The gene calls are TRBV7-9 and TRBJ2-3, with 8 nucleotides matching TRBD2. The CDR3 consists of 14 residues. J gave up 8 bases and V 3 bases, and 7 bases lay outside the gene matches. Germline loops: CDR1 SEHNR, CDR2 FQNEAQ (reference sequence). The CDR3 region has the DNA TGTGCCAGCAGCTTGCGGGGGGTTGGAGGTACGCAGTATTTT. Amino acid sequence: CASSLRGVGGTQYF.

CDR3 loop: CAISDQGSKGEKLFF. For the CDR3, the DNA is TGTGCCATCAGTGATCAAGGCTCTAAGGGGGAAAAACTGTTTTTT. The chain recombines TRBV10-3 with TRBJ1-4; D may be TRBD1 (5 bases). Per germline, CDR1 ENHRY and CDR2 SYGVKD. V gave up 3 bases and J gave up 8 bases, with 16 bases separating them. The CDR3 runs 15 residues.